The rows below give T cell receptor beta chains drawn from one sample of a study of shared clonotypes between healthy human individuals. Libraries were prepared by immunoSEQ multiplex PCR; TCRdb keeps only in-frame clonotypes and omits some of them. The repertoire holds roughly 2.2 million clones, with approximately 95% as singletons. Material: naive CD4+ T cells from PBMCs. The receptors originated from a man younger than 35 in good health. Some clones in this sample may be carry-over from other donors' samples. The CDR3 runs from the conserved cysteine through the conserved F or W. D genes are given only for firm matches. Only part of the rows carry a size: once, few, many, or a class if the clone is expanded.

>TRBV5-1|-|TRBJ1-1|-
CASSLGQNPEAFF
TGCGCCAGCAGCCTCGGACAGAACCCTGAAGCTTTCTTT
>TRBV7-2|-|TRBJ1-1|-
CASSLGATEAFF
TGTGCCAGCAGCTTGGGGGCCACTGAAGCTTTCTTT
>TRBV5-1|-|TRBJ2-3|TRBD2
CASSLFLAGGTDTQYF
TGCGCCAGCAGCTTGTTCCTAGCGGGAGGCACAGATACGCAGTATTTT
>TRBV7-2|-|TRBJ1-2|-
CASSLRTSSNYGYTF
TGTGCCAGCAGCTTACGGACAAGCTCCAACTATGGCTACACCTTC
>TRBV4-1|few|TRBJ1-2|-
CASSQVAPYGYTF
TGCGCCAGCAGCCAAGTTGCCCCCTATGGCTACACCTTC
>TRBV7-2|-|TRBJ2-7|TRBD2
CASSLGTSGSYEQYF
TGTGCCAGCAGCTTAGGGACTAGCGGCTCCTACGAGCAGTACTTC
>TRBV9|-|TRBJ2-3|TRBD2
CASSVGGTSGGTDTQYF
TGTGCCAGCAGCGTAGGAGGGACTAGCGGGGGCACAGATACGCAGTATTTT
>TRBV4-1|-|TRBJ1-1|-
CASSEGWERNTEAFF
TGCGCCAGCAGCGAAGGGTGGGAGAGGAACACTGAAGCTTTCTTT
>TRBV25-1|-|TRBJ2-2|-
CASSEGQGGPGELFF
TGTGCCAGCAGTGAGGGCCAGGGGGGGCCCGGGGAGCTGTTTTTT
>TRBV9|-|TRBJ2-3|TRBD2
CASSVSSGRTDTQYF
TGTGCCAGCAGCGTATCTAGCGGGAGAACAGATACGCAGTATTTT
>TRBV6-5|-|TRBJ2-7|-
CASSPRMTNYEQYF
TGTGCCAGCAGTCCGCGGATGACAAACTACGAGCAGTACTTC
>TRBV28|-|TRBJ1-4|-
CASGGGREKLFF
TGTGCCAGCGGGGGGGGCAGGGAAAAACTGTTTTTT
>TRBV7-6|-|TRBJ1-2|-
CASSFGRDYGYTF
TGTGCCAGCAGCTTCGGCAGGGACTATGGCTACACCTTC
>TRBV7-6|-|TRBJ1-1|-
CASSGAAGAYEAFF
TGTGCCAGCAGCGGCGCCGCAGGCGCCTATGAAGCTTTCTTT
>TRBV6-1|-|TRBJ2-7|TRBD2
CASSESTGTSGYEQYF
TGTGCCAGCAGTGAATCAACCGGGACTAGCGGCTACGAGCAGTACTTC
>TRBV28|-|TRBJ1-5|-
CASQGSGNQPQHF
TGTGCCAGCCAGGGGTCGGGCAATCAGCCCCAGCATTTT
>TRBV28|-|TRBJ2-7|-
CASSVLTDREQYF
TGTGCCAGCAGTGTCTTAACTGACAGGGAGCAGTACTTC
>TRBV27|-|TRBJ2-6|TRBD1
CATSTTGQGALGANVLTF
TGTGCCACCTCCACAACTGGGCAGGGGGCGCTAGGGGCCAACGTCCTGACTTTC
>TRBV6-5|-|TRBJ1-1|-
CASSYSGHFNTEAFF
TGTGCCAGCAGTTACTCAGGACATTTTAACACTGAAGCTTTCTTT
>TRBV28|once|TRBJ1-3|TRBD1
CASSYRGSWGNTIYF
TGTGCCAGCAGCTACAGGGGCAGTTGGGGAAACACCATATATTTT
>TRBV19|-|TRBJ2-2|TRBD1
CASSSAARGPTGELFF
TGTGCCAGTAGTTCCGCGGCCAGGGGGCCCACCGGGGAGCTGTTTTTT
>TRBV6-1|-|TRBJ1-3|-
CASSEARGGISGNTIYF
TGTGCCAGCAGTGAAGCGAGGGGAGGCATCTCTGGAAACACCATATATTTT
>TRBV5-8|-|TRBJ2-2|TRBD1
CASSYDRAAGELFF
TGTGCCAGCAGCTACGACAGGGCGGCCGGGGAGCTGTTTTTT
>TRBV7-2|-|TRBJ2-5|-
CASSAGETQYF
TGTGCCAGCAGTGCGGGAGAGACCCAGTACTTC
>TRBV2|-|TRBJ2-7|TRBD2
CASRRLAGHYEQYF
TGTGCCAGCAGGAGACTAGCGGGCCACTACGAGCAGTACTTC
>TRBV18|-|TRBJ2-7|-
CASSPDSRHTYEQYF
TGTGCCAGCTCACCCGATTCAAGACACACATACGAGCAGTACTTC
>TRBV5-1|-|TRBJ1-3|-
CASSRGEGGNTIYF
TGCGCCAGCAGTCGAGGGGAGGGTGGAAACACCATATATTTT
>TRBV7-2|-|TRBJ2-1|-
CASSLAFGLPLEFF
TGTGCCAGCAGCTTAGCGTTCGGTTTGCCTTTGGAGTTCTTC